These 13 T cell receptor beta chains came from one sample sequenced in a study of response to subunit inactivated influenza vaccine. From the RT-PCR reads, TCRdb called clonotypes with MiXCR, one entry per CDR3 protein. The sample has more than 200,000 distinct CDR3 sequences, 12% seen once; the top ten hold 7.8%. The input for sequencing was non-naive T cells sorted from PBMCs, taken approximately 15 days before vaccination. These receptor sequences come from a man in his fifties who received an inactivated influenza vaccine.

The rearrangement joins TRBV6-1 to TRBJ1-5; maybe TRBD1 (6 bases). This CDR3 comprises 13 residues. The ends were cut back, 3 bases at V and 7 bases at J, with 10 bases in the middle. CDR1 and CDR2 from the germline V gene are MNHNS and SASEGT. The CDR3 loop reads CASSEGRGQPQHF. CDR3 DNA sequence: TGTGCCAGCAGTGAGGGTAGGGGGCAGCCCCAGCATTTT.

This clonotype was counted only a few times. CDR3 bases: TGTGCCAGCAGCCGGGATAATTCACCCCTCCACTTT. Its protein product is CASSRDNSPLHF. This sequence joins TRBV7-2 and TRBJ1-6; D is undetermined. The CDR3 sequence is 12 residues long. From germline, CDR1 is SGHTA and CDR2 FQGNSA. The V and J ends lost 5 bases and 5 bases respectively, with 4 bases between them.

The rearrangement links TRBV6-2 or TRBV6-3 to TRBJ2-1; TRBD2 is a possible D gene (5 bases). Trimming took off 10 bases at V and 2 bases at J, with 24 bases between the two ends. CDR1 is MNHEY and CDR2 is SVGEGT in the germline V gene. This CDR3 spans 17 amino acids. CDR3 protein: CATKLRRGPLAYNEQFF. The DNA of the CDR3 is TGTGCCACCAAGCTACGACGCGGGCCCCTGGCCTACAATGAGCAGTTCTTC.

This clonotype was seen only a few times. The chain links TRBV6-2 or TRBV6-3 to TRBJ1-2; 8 nucleotides align to TRBD1. This CDR3 is 14 amino acids long. Looked up from germline, CDR1 is MNHEY and CDR2 is SVGEGT. Trimming cost V 5 bases and J 4 bases; bases outside gene matches: 6. CDR3 region: CASSGQGGSYGYTF. DNA for the CDR3: TGTGCCAGCAGTGGACAGGGCGGTTCCTATGGCTACACCTTC.

Ten or more counts support this clonotype. The chain employs TRBV6-5 and TRBJ2-2, with 9 bases that match TRBD1. The CDR3 runs 17 residues. CDR1 is MNHEY and CDR2 is SVGAGI in the germline V gene. The J segment lost 1 base and the V segment lost 0 bases, leaving 3 bases of the junction unmatched. CDR3 loop: CASSYSRGQGNTGELFF. CDR3 nucleotides: TGTGCCAGCAGTTACTCTCGGGGACAGGGGAACACCGGGGAGCTGTTTTTT.

About this clonotype itself: This may stem from a read error, because a much larger clone lies one nucleotide away. This sequence joins TRBV7-8 and TRBJ2-2, with 7 bases that match TRBD1. The length of the CDR3 is 15 residues. Germline CDR1 reads SGHVS; CDR2 reads FQNEAQ. CDR3 in amino acids: CANSIRDRPTGELFF. The CDR3 bases are TGTGCCAACAGCATCCGGGACAGACCCACCGGGGAGCTGTTTTTT.

This clonotype was found many times. A read error may produce the germline difference seen at one junction end. The rearrangement joins TRBV5-1 to TRBJ2-5, with unresolved D. Germline-derived CDR1 and CDR2 are SGHRS and YFSETQ. The CDR3 covers 12 residues. In nucleotides, the CDR3 is TGTGCCAGCAGCTTAGGCCAAGAGACCCAGTACTTC. As protein: CASSLGQETQYF.

V and J are TRBV16 and TRBJ2-3; 9 bases agree with TRBD1. CDR1 is KGHSY and CDR2 is FQNENV in the germline V gene. Losses at the gene ends were 5 bases for V and 2 bases for J; bases not matched to a gene: 5. The CDR3 totals 15 residues. The CDR3 loop is CASSRGQGPTDTQYF. CDR3 coding DNA: TGTGCCAGCAGCAGAGGACAGGGGCCCACAGATACGCAGTATTTT.

This clonotype was counted a few times. The chain is built from TRBV5-1 and TRBJ2-6; TRBD1 agrees at 8 bases. From germline, CDR1 is SGHRS and CDR2 YFSETQ. The CDR3 runs to 16 residues. V lost 4 bases and J lost 1; bases outside the gene matches: 4. The CDR3 is CASSVDRASGANVLTF. CDR3 nucleotide sequence: TGCGCCAGCAGCGTGGACAGGGCTTCTGGGGCCAACGTCCTGACTTTC.

CDR3 coding DNA: TGTGCCACCAGTGATCGGAGGGTCGGAAGCTCCTACAATGAGCAGTTCTTC. It is translated as CATSDRRVGSSYNEQFF. The chain is built from TRBV24-1 and TRBJ2-1; D may be TRBD2 (6 bases). Germline CDR1 and CDR2: KGHDR and SFDVKD. The length of the CDR3 is 17 residues. V was trimmed by 3 bases and J by 0 bases, leaving 14 bases between them.

This clonotype was observed a few times. This chain connects TRBV12-3 or TRBV12-4 to TRBJ1-2, with 7 positions matching TRBD1. The length of the CDR3 is 13 residues. Trimming removed 6 bases from V and 7 bases from J; junction bases left unmatched: 8. CDR3 sequence: CASSPGTVLGYTF. The DNA of the CDR3 is TGTGCCAGCAGCCCCGGGACAGTCCTTGGCTACACCTTC.

This clonotype was counted many times. The chain uses TRBV4-3 and TRBJ2-5, with 8 nucleotides matching TRBD2. The CDR3 spans 13 residues. Germline lookup yields CDR1 LGHNA and CDR2 YSLEER. V lost 0 bases and J lost 6; bases outside the gene matches: 0. Here the CDR3 DNA reads TGCGCCAGCAGCCAAGATAGCGGGAAGACCCAGTACTTC. Its translation: CASSQDSGKTQYF.

This sequence joins TRBV6-1 and TRBJ1-6; 7 bases align to TRBD1. The junction had 14 bases not matched to a gene; V was cut back by 6 bases and J by 9 bases. CDR1 MNHNS and CDR2 SASEGT come from the germline V gene. This CDR3 spans 16 amino acids. The chain's CDR3 is CASSTTKTGIFSPLHF. In DNA, the CDR3 is TGTGCCAGCAGCACTACAAAGACAGGGATATTTTCACCCCTCCACTTT.